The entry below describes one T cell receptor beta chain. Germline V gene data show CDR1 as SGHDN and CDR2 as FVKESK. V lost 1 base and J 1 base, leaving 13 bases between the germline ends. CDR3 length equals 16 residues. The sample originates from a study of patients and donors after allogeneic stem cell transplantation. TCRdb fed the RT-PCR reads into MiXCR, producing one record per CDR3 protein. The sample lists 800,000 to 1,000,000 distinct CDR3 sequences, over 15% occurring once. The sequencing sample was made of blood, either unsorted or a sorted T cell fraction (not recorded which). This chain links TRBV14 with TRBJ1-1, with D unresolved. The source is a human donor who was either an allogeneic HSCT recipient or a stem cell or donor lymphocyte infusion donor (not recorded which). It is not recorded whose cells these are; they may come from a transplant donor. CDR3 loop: CASSQVRVEPNTEAFF. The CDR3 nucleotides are TGTGCCAGCAGCCAAGTACGGGTCGAGCCGAACACTGAAGCTTTCTTT.